Each of the 17 T cell receptor beta chains below was sequenced from the same sample in a study of blood T cell repertoires in COVID-19. Profiling relied on immunoSEQ multiplex PCR, and the TCRdb table lists in-frame clones only, not all of them. The table has approximately 96,000 clones, nearly 95% seen once; the top ten hold around 4%. Input material: peripheral blood. Receptors originate from a human donor with active COVID-19. The donor label of this sample is uncertain.

The CDR3 region has the DNA TGCGCCAGCAGCTTGGAATCAAGTCGCGTTTCTTACGAGCAGTACTTC. It specifies CASSLESSRVSYEQYF. The chain uses TRBV5-1 and TRBJ2-7, with no clear D. Germline lookup yields CDR1 SGHRS and CDR2 YFSETQ. This CDR3 is 16 amino acids long. V shed 0 bases and J shed 4 bases, with 17 bases lying between them.

This clone was observed a single time. The rearrangement links TRBV3-1 (or the pseudogene TRBV3-2) to TRBJ1-2, with a tentative D call TRBD1 (6 bases). The germline CDR1 and CDR2 sequences are LGHDT and YNNKEL (reference sequence). The CDR3 is made up of 14 amino acids. Between the trimmed V and J ends, which lost 1 base and 4 bases, there was a span of 10 bases. CDR3 sequence: CASSQAGQSYGYTF. Written as DNA, the CDR3 is TGTGCCAGCAGCCAAGCCGGACAGTCCTATGGCTACACCTTC.

J is TRBJ2-5 and V is TRBV27; 11 nucleotides agree with TRBD2. The germline V gene encodes CDR1 MNHEY and CDR2 SMNVEV (reference sequence). Unmatched junction bases numbered 4, after V lost 2 bases and J lost 5 bases. The CDR3 extends over 15 amino acids. Here the CDR3 reads CASSLPLAGGETQYF. CDR3 nucleotide sequence: TGTGCCAGCAGTTTACCGCTAGCGGGAGGCGAGACCCAGTACTTC.

The CDR3 region is CASSQSGQVTSYEQYF. In DNA, the CDR3 is TGCGCCAGCAGTCAATCGGGGCAGGTAACCTCCTACGAGCAGTACTTC. The chain carries TRBV23-1 and TRBJ2-7, with TRBD1 as a possible D gene (5 bases). TRBV23-1 is recorded as an ORF, its role being uncertain. V shed 0 bases and J shed 0 bases, with 12 bases lying between them. This CDR3 has 16 residues.

This chain links TRBV19 with TRBJ2-2; possibly TRBD1 for D (8 bases). V was shortened by 3 bases and J by 3 bases, with 11 bases between the two germline ends. The CDR3 extends over 15 amino acids. The germline gives CDR1 LNHDA, CDR2 SQIVND (reference sequence). CDR3: CASSITGGDTGELFF. DNA for the CDR3: TGTGCCAGTAGTATTACAGGGGGGGACACCGGGGAGCTGTTTTTT.

This clone was detected once. The chain employs TRBV6-5 and TRBJ2-1; 13 positions agree with TRBD2. The CDR3 runs to 15 residues. V lost 7 bases, J lost 7 bases, and 7 bases stayed unmatched. CDR1 is MNHEY, CDR2 SVGAGI, per germline. The chain's CDR3 is CASTPTSGGRNEQFF. Written as DNA, the CDR3 is TGTGCCAGCACTCCGACTAGCGGGGGGCGGAATGAGCAGTTCTTC.

This chain connects TRBV6-2 or TRBV6-3 to TRBJ2-5; 7 bases align to TRBD1. V gave up 2 bases and J gave up 10 bases; unmatched junction bases: 13. CDR1 MNHEY and CDR2 SVGEGT come from the germline V gene. This CDR3 spans 15 amino acids. In DNA, the CDR3 is TGTGCCAGCAGTTACGGGGCAGGCCCGCAGGGGGACCAGTACTTC. Translating gives CASSYGAGPQGDQYF.

The chain has TRBV18 and TRBJ1-5; 7 bases line up with TRBD1. The CDR3 totals 13 residues. J lost 5 bases, V lost 5 bases, and 3 bases had no gene match. Germline V gene sequence: CDR1 KGHSH, CDR2 LQKENI. CDR3 in DNA: TGTGCCAGCTCAGAAGACAGGGATCAGCCCCAGCATTTT. Protein: CASSEDRDQPQHF.

The chain carries TRBV5-8 and TRBJ1-5; 8 positions agree with TRBD1. Per germline, CDR1 SGHTS and CDR2 YDEGEE. This CDR3 has 15 amino acids. The V and J ends lost 2 bases and 0 bases, in that order; junction bases with no gene match: 1. The CDR3 sequence is CASSFQGASNQPQHF. In DNA form, the CDR3 reads TGTGCCAGCAGCTTCCAGGGGGCTAGCAATCAGCCCCAGCATTTT.

The CDR3 is CSVRLVTGGSLYF. CDR3 DNA: TGCAGCGTACGACTCGTCACAGGGGGTTCCTTGTACTTC. This chain uses TRBV29-1 with TRBJ2-7; 8 positions agree with TRBD1. Germline CDR1 SQVTM, CDR2 ANQGSEA. Trimming removed 6 bases from V and 12 bases from J; junction bases left unmatched: 16. This CDR3 spans 13 amino acids.

The rearrangement uses TRBV6-6 and TRBJ2-3; TRBD2 aligns across 7 bases. This CDR3 contains 11 residues. Germline assignment: CDR1 MNHNY and CDR2 SVGAGI (reference sequence). With V trimmed by 5 bases and J by 14 bases, 7 bases remained unmatched. The DNA of the CDR3 is TGTGCCAGCAGTGGTACTAGCGTTCCGTATTTT. Its translation is CASSGTSVPYF.

The chain joins TRBV19 to TRBJ1-2; 7 bases line up with TRBD1. CDR1 is LNHDA, CDR2 SQIVND, per germline (reference sequence). The CDR3 is made up of 15 amino acids. Trimming cost V 6 bases and J 4 bases; bases outside gene matches: 11. The CDR3 nucleotides read TGTGCCAGTAGCAGGACCGGGACAGATACCTATGGCTACACCTTC. It is translated as CASSRTGTDTYGYTF.

The rearrangement links TRBV5-1 to TRBJ1-1; tentatively, D is TRBD1 (6 bases). CDR3 length equals 14 residues. V was trimmed by 3 bases and J by 8 bases, leaving 17 bases between them. In germline, CDR1 is SGHRS, CDR2 YFSETQ. The CDR3 DNA sequence: TGCGCCAGCAGCTCCACAGGGTCCGGCAGGGAAGCTTTCTTT. Protein sequence: CASSSTGSGREAFF.

The chain uses TRBV11-3 and TRBJ2-3; D is unresolved. The germline V and J ends were trimmed by 0 bases and 5 bases, with 6 bases remaining between them. This CDR3 is built from 13 residues. Per the germline V gene, CDR1 is SGHNT and CDR2 is YENEEA. CDR3 in amino acids: CASSLDRGDTQYF. The DNA for the CDR3 is TGTGCCAGCAGCTTAGATAGAGGAGATACGCAGTATTTT.

The V and J genes are TRBV24-1 and TRBJ2-7; D is ambiguous. Germline loops: CDR1 KGHDR, CDR2 SFDVKD. The V and J ends lost 7 bases and 0 bases respectively, with 12 bases between them. The CDR3 runs to 14 residues. CDR3 nucleotide sequence: TGTGCCACCAGCCCCAGAGGTACCTCCTACGAGCAGTACTTC. This codes for CATSPRGTSYEQYF.

This chain uses TRBV3-1 (or the pseudogene TRBV3-2) with TRBJ1-2, with D maybe TRBD1 (6 bases). The CDR3 is 15 amino acids. The germline CDR1 and CDR2 sequences are LGHDT and YNNKEL (reference sequence). V lost 2 bases to trimming and J lost 1 base, with 11 bases between them. The CDR3 loop is CASSQSDRRNYGYTF. For the CDR3, the DNA is TGTGCCAGCAGCCAATCGGACAGACGTAACTATGGCTACACCTTC.

This clone has a single count. The V gene is TRBV9, the J gene TRBJ1-3; 8 bases align to TRBD1. The germline CDR1 and CDR2 sequences are SGDLS and YYNGEE. The CDR3 runs 17 residues. V shed 3 bases and J 0 bases; nucleotides not matched to a gene: 8. In DNA form, the CDR3 reads TGTGCCAGCAGCGCTGGGGACAGGCGCTTCTCTGGAAACACCATATATTTT. This translates into CASSAGDRRFSGNTIYF.